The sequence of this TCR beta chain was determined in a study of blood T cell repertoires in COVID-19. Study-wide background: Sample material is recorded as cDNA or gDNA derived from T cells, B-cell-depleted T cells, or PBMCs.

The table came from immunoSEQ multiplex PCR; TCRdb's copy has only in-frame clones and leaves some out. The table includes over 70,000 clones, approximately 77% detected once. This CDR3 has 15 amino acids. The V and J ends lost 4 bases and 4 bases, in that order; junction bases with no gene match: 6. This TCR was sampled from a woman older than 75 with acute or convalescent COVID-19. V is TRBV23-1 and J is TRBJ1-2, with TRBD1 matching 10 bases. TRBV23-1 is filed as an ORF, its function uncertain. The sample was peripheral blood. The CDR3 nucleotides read TGCGCCAGCAGTCTCCTCGGACAGGGGGGCTATGGCTACACCTTC. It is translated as CASSLLGQGGYGYTF.